This TCR beta chain is from a study of blood T cell repertoires in COVID-19. Generated by immunoSEQ multiplex PCR, the TCRdb table keeps only in-frame clones and is missing some. The table has nearly 80,000 clones, 75% to 95% seen once. The CDR3 is 13 amino acids. Sequencing used peripheral blood. The chain joins TRBV12-3 or TRBV12-4 to TRBJ2-2; perhaps TRBD1 as D (5 bases). The sequence was collected from an elderly woman with acute or convalescent COVID-19. The CDR3 DNA is TGTGCGAGCGACAGCGCAAACACCGGGGAGCTGTTTTTT. Translating gives CASDSANTGELFF.